The present entry profiles one T cell receptor beta chain with its context. Original analysis: Scientists estimated how many nucleated cells there were by amplifying reference gene primers. Repertoires were generated with immunoSEQ multiplex PCR, while TCRdb's copy carries only in-frame clones and drops some. The DNA was the basis for D and trimming; V, J and clone size are from that table. There are over 120,000 clones in the sample; approximately 80% occur only once, and more than 8.5% lies in the top ten. The CDR3 runs to 15 residues. Germline-derived CDR1 and CDR2 are MNHEY and SMNVEV (reference sequence). V lost 3 bases and J lost 0, with 9 bases in between. The sample is drawn from a study of blood T cell repertoires in COVID-19. At the level of the study: Spain, Italy and the United States supplied samples that represented acute and convalescent COVID-19. T cells, B-cell-depleted T cells, or PBMCs provided the cDNA or gDNA that served as material.

The sample was peripheral blood. The chain joins TRBV27 to TRBJ1-5; weak D call: TRBD1 (6 bases). The sequence came from a man aged 55 to 70 with active or convalescent COVID-19. The CDR3: CASSLTGPSNQPQHF. The CDR3 DNA reads TGTGCCAGCAGTTTGACAGGCCCTAGCAATCAGCCCCAGCATTTT.